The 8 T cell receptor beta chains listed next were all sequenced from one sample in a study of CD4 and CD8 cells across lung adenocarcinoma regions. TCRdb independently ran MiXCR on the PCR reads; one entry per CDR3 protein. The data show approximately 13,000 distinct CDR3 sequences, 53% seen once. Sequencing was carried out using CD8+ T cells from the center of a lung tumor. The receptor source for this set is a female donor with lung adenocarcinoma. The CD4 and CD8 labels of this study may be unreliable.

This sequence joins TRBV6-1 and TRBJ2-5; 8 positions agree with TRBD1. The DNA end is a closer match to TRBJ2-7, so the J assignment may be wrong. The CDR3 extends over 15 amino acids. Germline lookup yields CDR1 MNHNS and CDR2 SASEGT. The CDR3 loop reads CASSPTTGATYEQYF. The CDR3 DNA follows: TGTGCCAGCAGTCCAACGACAGGGGCGACCTACGAGCAGTACTTC.

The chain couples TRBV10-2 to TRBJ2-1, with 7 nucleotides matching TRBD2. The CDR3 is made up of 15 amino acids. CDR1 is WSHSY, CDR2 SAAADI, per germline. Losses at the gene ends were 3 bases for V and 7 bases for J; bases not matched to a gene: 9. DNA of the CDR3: TGCGCCAGCAGTGATCAGTGGGGGGGTGGGAATGAGCAGTTCTTC. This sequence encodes CASSDQWGGGNEQFF.

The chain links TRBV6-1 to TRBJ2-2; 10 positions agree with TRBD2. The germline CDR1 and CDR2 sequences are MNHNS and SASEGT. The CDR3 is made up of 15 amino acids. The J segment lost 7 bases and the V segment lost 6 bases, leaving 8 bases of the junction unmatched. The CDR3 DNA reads TGTGCCAGCAGACCTAGCGGGAGAGCTATCGGGGAGCTGTTTTTT. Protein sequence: CASRPSGRAIGELFF.

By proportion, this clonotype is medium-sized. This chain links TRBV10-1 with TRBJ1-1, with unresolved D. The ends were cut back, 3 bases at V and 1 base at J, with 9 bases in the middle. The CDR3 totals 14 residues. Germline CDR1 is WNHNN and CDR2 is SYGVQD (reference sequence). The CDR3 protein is CASSEGYPNTEAFF. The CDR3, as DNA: TGCGCCAGCAGTGAAGGGTATCCGAACACTGAAGCTTTCTTT.

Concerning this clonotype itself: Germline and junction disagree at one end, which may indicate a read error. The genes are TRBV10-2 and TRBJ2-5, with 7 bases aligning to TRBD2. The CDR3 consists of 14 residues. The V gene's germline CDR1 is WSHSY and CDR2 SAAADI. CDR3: CCGSEPGPEETQYF. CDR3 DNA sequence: TGCTGCGGGAGTGAGCCGGGGCCCGAAGAGACGCAGTACTTC.

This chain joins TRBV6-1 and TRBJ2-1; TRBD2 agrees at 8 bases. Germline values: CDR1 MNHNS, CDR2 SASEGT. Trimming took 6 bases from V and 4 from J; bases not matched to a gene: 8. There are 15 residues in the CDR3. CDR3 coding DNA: TGTGCCAGCAGCCTCGTGGTAGCGGGATACAATGAGCAGTTCTTC. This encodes CASSLVVAGYNEQFF.

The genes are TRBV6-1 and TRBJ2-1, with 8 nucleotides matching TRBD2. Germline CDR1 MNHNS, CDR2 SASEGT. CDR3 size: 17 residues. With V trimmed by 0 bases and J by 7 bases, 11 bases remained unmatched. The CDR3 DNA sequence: TGTGCCAGCAGTGAAGCGCTCCGAGCGGGAGTAGGAAATGAGCAGTTCTTC. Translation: CASSEALRAGVGNEQFF.

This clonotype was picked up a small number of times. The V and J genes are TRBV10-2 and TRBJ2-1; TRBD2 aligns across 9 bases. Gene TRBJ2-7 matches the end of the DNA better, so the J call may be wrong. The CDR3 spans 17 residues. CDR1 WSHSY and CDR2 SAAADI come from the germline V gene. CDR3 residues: CASSGVGGSGSGYEQYF. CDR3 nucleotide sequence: TGCGCCAGCAGTGGGGTGGGGGGTAGCGGGAGTGGATACGAGCAGTACTTC.